This T cell receptor (beta chain) was identified in a study of T-cell reconstitution after alpha-beta-depleted transplantation in children. J was trimmed by 3 bases and V by 0 bases; bases with no gene match: 10. CDR1 DFQATT and CDR2 SNEGSKA come from the germline V gene (reference sequence). This CDR3 comprises 16 residues. On this clonotype: Its antigen is not identified.

Findings of the study overall: For some patients, TCRbeta diversity was high at day 60 because of recipient T cells and thymic progenitors that survived. T-cell counts and diversity were attributed mostly to newly produced T cells one year after transplant. Alpha-beta T cells about two months after transplant reportedly derived from several hundred expanded graft clones.

Preparation of the TCRbeta library involved a method that used unique molecular identifiers. TCRdb reanalysed the PCR reads using MiXCR and keeps one entry per CDR3 protein. The sample lists 440,000 or so distinct CDR3 sequences, about 45% occurring once. This TCR came from a girl between 2 and 10 years old with aplastic anemia, due to receive a stem cell transplant. The chain is built from TRBV20-1 and TRBJ2-7; 8 bases match TRBD2. Sample: PBMCs, taken before TCRalphabeta/CD19-depleted stem cell transplant. The chain's CDR3 is CSARDDVREADYEQYF. Here the CDR3 DNA reads TGCAGTGCTAGAGATGATGTGCGGGAGGCAGACTACGAGCAGTACTTC.